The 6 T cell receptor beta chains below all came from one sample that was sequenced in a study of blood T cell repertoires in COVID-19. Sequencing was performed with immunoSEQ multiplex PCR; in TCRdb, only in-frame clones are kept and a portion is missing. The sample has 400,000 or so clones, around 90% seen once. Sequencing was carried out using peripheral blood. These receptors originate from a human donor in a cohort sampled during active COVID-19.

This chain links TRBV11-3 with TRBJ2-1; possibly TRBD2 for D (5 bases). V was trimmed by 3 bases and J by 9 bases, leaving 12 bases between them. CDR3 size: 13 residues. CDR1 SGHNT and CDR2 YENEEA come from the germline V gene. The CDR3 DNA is TGTGCCAGCAGCTTGGAGGAGTGGGGTGAGCAGTTCTTC. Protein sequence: CASSLEEWGEQFF.

This CDR3 is CASSYSTGPPGNTIYF. The CDR3 DNA reads TGTGCCAGCAGTTACTCAACAGGGCCCCCAGGAAACACCATATATTTT. The V and J genes are TRBV6-5 and TRBJ1-3, with D perhaps matching TRBD1 (6 bases). There are 16 residues in the CDR3. CDR1 MNHEY and CDR2 SVGAGI come from the germline V gene. V was pared by 0 bases and J by 4 bases, with 13 bases between.

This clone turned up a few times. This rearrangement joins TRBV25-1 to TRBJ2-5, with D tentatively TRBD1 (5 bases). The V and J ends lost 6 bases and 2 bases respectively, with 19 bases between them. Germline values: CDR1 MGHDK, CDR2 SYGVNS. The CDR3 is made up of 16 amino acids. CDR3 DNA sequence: TGTGCCAGCAGCCCCTACCACATCACAGGTCAAGAGACCCAGTACTTC. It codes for CASSPYHITGQETQYF.

The chain's CDR3 is CASSDSSYGYTF. CDR3 in DNA: TGTGCCAGCAGTGATTCTTCCTATGGCTACACCTTC. The chain carries TRBV25-1 and TRBJ1-2, with D unclear. V dropped 3 bases and J dropped 4 bases, with 6 bases sitting between them. CDR3 length: 12 residues. Germline CDR1 is MGHDK and CDR2 is SYGVNS.

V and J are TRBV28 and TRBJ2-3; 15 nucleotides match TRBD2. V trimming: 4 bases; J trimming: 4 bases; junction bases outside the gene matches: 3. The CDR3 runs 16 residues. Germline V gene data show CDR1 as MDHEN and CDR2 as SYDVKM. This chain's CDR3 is CASSWTSGRAADTQYF. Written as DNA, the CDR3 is TGTGCCAGCAGTTGGACTAGCGGGAGGGCTGCAGATACGCAGTATTTT.

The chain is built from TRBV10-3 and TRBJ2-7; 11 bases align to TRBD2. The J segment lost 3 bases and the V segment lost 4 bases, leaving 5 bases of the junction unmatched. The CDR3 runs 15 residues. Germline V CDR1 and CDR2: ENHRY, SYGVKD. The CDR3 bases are TGTGCCATCAGTGTTTTACTAGCGGGAGTCTACGAGCAGTACTTC. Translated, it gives CAISVLLAGVYEQYF.